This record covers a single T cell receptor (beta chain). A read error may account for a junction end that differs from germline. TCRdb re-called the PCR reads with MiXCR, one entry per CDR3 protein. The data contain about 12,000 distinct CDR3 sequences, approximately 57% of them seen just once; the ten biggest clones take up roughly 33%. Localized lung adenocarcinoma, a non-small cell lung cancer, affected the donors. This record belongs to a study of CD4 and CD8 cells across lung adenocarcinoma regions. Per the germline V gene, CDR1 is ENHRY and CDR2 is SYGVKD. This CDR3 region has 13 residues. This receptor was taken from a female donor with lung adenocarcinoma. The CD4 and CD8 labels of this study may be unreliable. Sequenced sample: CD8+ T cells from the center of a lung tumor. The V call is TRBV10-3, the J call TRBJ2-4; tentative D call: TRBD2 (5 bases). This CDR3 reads CATGLYTKNIQYF. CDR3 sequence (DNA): TGTGCCACGGGGTTGTACACCAAAAACATTCAGTACTTT.